This T cell receptor (beta chain) emerged from a study of Graves' ophthalmopathy and Graves' hyperthyroidism. Trimming took off 1 base at V and 0 bases at J, with 7 bases between the two ends. Germline assignment: CDR1 SGHDN and CDR2 FVKESK. This CDR3 has 15 residues. Patients were left out if they had other autoimmune diseases, uncontrolled infections, pregnancy or lactation. This clonotype showed up many times. Transcripts of RNA were the source for amplifying TCR beta CDR3 regions. RT-PCR with HTBI primers came first, then second-round multiplex PCR. TCRdb re-analysed the multiplex PCR reads in MiXCR, keeping a single row per CDR3 protein. In the table there are hundreds of thousands of distinct CDR3 sequences, around a fifth of which are singletons.

The receptor's source is a woman under 30 with stable Graves' hyperthyroidism. Some clones in this sample may be carry-over from other donors' samples. Sequencing was carried out using peripheral blood. The rearrangement uses TRBV14 and TRBJ2-4, with D unresolved. The CDR3 is CASSQGDIAKNIQYF. CDR3 sequence (DNA): TGTGCCAGCAGCCAAGGGGATATAGCCAAAAACATTCAGTACTTC.